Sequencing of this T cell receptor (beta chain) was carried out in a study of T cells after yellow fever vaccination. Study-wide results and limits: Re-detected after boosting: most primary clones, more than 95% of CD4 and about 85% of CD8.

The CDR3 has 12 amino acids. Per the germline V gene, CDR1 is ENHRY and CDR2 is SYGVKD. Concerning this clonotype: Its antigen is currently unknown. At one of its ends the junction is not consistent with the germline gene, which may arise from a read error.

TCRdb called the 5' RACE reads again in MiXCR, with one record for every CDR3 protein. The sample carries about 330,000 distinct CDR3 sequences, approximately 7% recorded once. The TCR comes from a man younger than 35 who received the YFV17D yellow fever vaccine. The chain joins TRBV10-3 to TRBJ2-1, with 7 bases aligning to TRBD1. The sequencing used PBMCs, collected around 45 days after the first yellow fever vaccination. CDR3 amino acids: CAISDRTGRSVF. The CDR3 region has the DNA TGTGCCATCAGCGACAGGACAGGACGTTCAGTCTTC.